The clone carrying this T cell receptor (beta chain) was seen just once. Its antigen is not identified. This sample is part of a study of cytomegalovirus exposure and HLA in healthy donors. Study-wide context: It was reported in a later analysis that the same platform had been used for the approximately 110 validation repertoires as for the 550 to 700 first-cohort repertoires. Study findings and constraints: Some 150 TCR beta chains were listed as cytomegalovirus-associated. In a later analysis, first-cohort TCR clusters were found to tend to co-occur in the approximately 120 validation repertoires.

The donors were in the approximately 120-subject validation cohort; that cohort was separate from the roughly 700-subject first cohort. Here immunoSEQ multiplex PCR was the method, and the copy in TCRdb shows in-frame clones only, minus some. The sample includes about 140,000 clones, around 88% seen only once; the top ten take roughly 7.7%. Germline CDR1 is SGHAT and CDR2 is FQNNGV. V was pared by 1 base and J by 2 bases, with 1 base of the junction left unmatched. CDR3 length: 15 residues. The sample consisted of PBMCs. The chain recombines TRBV11-2 with TRBJ2-1, with 8 nucleotides matching TRBD2. The sequence was obtained from a woman aged 18-35 years in good health and CMV-seropositive. CDR3 in amino acids: CASSLGGGTYNEQFF. In DNA, the CDR3 is TGTGCCAGCAGCTTAGGCGGGGGGACCTACAATGAGCAGTTCTTC.